Listed here is a single T cell receptor beta chain. Cells were sorted from thawed PBMC rested overnight and stained with GMM-loaded CD1B tetramer, viability dye and anti-CD3. C32 glucose monomycolate from Rhodococcus equi was loaded onto the CD1B tetramers. The data stem from a study of T cells in tuberculosis. Clones were sequenced by immunoSEQ multiplex PCR, and TCRdb holds only the in-frame ones, with some missing. The sample lists about 54,000 clones, over 75% seen once, with 20% to 25% in the top ten. This sequence originates from an adult woman with latent tuberculosis. Sequencing used CD1b-GMM tetramer-negative cells sorted from PBMCs.

The CDR3 nucleotides read TGTGCCAGCAGCGCACAGGGGACCTATGGCTACACCTTC. Protein: CASSAQGTYGYTF. V and J are TRBV7-2 and TRBJ1-2; TRBD1 matches 7 bases. Germline V gene data show CDR1 as SGHTA and CDR2 as FQGNSA. This CDR3 has 13 residues. Trimming at V came to 5 bases and at J to 4 bases, leaving 4 bases not matched to a gene.